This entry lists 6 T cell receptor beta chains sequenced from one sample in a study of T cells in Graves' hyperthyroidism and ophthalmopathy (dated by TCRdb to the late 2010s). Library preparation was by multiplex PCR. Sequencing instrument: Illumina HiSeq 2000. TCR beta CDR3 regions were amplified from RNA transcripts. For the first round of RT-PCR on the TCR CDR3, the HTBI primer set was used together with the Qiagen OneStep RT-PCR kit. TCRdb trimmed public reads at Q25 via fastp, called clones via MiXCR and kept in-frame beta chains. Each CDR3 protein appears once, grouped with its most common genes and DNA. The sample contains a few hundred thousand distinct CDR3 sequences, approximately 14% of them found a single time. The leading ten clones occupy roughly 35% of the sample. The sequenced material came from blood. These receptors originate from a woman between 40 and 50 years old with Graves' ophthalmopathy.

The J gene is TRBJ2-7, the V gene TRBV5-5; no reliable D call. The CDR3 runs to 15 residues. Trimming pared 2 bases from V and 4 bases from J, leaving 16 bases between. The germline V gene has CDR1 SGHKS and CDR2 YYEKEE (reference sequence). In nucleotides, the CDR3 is TGTGCCAGCAGCTTAGTCAGTGGACCGACTTACGAGCAGTACTTC. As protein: CASSLVSGPTYEQYF.

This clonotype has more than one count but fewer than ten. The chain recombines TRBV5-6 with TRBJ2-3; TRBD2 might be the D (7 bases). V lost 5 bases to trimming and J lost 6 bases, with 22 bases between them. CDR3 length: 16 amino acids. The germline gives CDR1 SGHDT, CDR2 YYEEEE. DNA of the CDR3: TGTGCCAGCAGACGAGAGGGGGGGATAGTGGGTGATACGCAGTATTTT. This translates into CASRREGGIVGDTQYF. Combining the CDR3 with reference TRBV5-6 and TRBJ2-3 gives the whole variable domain DAGVTQSPTHLIKTRGQQVTLRCSPKSGHDTVSWYQQALGQGPQFIFQYYEEEERQRGNFPDRFSGHQFPNYSSELNVNALLLGDSALYLCASRREGGIVGDTQYFGPGTRLTVL.

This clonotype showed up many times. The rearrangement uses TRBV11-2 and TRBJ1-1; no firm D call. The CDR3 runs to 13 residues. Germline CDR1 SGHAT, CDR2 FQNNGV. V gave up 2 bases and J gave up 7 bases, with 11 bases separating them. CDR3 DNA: TGTGCCAGCAGCTTATCCGGGAACGGTGAAGCTTTCTTT. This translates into CASSLSGNGEAFF.

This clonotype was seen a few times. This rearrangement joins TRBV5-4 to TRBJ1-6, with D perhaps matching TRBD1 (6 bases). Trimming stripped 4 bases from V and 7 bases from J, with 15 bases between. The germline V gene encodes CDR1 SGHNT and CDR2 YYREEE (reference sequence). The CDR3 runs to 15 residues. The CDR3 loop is CASSPDRYGNSPLHF. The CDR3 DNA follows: TGTGCCAGCAGCCCCGACAGGTATGGGAATTCACCCCTCCACTTT.

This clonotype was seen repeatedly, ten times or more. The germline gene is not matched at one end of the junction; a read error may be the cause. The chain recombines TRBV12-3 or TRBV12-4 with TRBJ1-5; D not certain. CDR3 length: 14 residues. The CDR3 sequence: CVSSAGHSNQPQHF. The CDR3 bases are TGTGTCAGCAGCGCTGGGCATAGCAATCAGCCCCAGCATTTT.

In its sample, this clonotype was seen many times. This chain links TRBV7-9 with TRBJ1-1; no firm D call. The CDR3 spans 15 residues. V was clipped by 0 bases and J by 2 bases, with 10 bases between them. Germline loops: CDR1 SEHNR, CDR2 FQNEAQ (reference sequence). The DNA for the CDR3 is TGTGCCAGCAGCTTAGCGACGCGAATTAACACTGAAGCTTTCTTT. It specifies CASSLATRINTEAFF.